These T cell receptor beta chains were read from a single sample in a study of CD4 T cells in relation to SARS-CoV-2 and coronaviruses. Repertoires were generated with immunoSEQ multiplex PCR, while TCRdb's copy carries only in-frame clones and drops some. The profile shows some 25,000 clones, about 70% of them singletons. Antigens of these TCRs are unknown. Sequenced sample: CD4+ T cells from PBMCs, cultured in vitro. These TCRs come from a human donor in good health. Both conserved end residues are part of each CDR3. D genes are given only for firm matches. The size of a clone is reported for some rows only, either as once, few or many, or as a class for expanded clones.

>TRBJ2-5|once|TRBD2|TRBV20-1
CSASPTSGGAGETQYF
TGCAGTGCTAGTCCGACTAGCGGGGGGGCCGGAGAGACCCAGTACTTC
>TRBJ2-3|.|.|TRBV5-1
CASSLEVELGTQYF
TGCGCCAGCAGCTTGGAGGTGGAGTTAGGTACGCAGTATTTT
>TRBJ2-1|.|TRBD2|TRBV3-1/TRBV3-2
CASSRSGSGRQNEQFF
TGTGCCAGCAGCCGATCGGGTAGCGGGAGGCAGAATGAGCAGTTCTTC
>TRBJ2-5|.|.|TRBV7-8
CASSLSGDLGPQETQYF
TGTGCCAGCAGCTTGAGTGGGGATCTAGGGCCACAAGAGACCCAGTACTTC
>TRBJ2-1|few|TRBD2|TRBV10-3
CAISEGVGTSGSTNEQFF
TGTGCCATCAGTGAAGGGGTTGGGACTAGCGGGAGTACCAATGAGCAGTTCTTC
>TRBJ2-5|.|.|TRBV4-1
CASSQDGFALRETQYF
TGCGCCAGCAGCCAAGATGGTTTTGCGTTACGGGAGACCCAGTACTTC
>TRBJ2-1|.|TRBD2|TRBV2
CASLAGEYNEQFF
TGTGCCAGCCTAGCGGGGGAGTACAATGAGCAGTTCTTC
>TRBJ1-2|.|.|TRBV3-1/TRBV3-2
CASSQSLINYGYTF
TGTGCCAGCAGCCAATCACTGATTAACTATGGCTACACCTTC
>TRBJ1-3|.|.|TRBV30
CAWRGGWEPSGNTIYF
TGTGCCTGGAGGGGGGGATGGGAACCCTCTGGAAACACCATATATTTT
>TRBJ1-1|.|.|TRBV7-8
CASSLEWSTEAFF
TGTGCCAGCAGCTTAGAATGGAGCACTGAAGCTTTCTTT
>TRBJ2-1|.|.|TRBV7-6
CASSPEGGEQFF
TGTGCCAGCAGCCCTGAGGGGGGAGAGCAGTTCTTC
>TRBJ2-7|.|TRBD1|TRBV6-2/TRBV6-3
CASSTGTAYEQYF
TGTGCCAGCAGCACCGGGACAGCCTACGAGCAGTACTTC
>TRBJ1-2|.|.|TRBV19
CATMGRVDGYTF
TGTGCCACAATGGGCAGGGTGGACGGCTACACCTTC
>TRBJ1-4|few|.|TRBV7-2
CASSSTGTSGEKLFF
TGTGCCAGCAGCTCTACCGGGACAAGCGGGGAAAAACTGTTTTTT
>TRBJ2-2|.|.|TRBV5-1
CASINGLGAGTGELFF
TGCGCCAGCATCAACGGCCTAGGGGCAGGAACCGGGGAGCTGTTTTTT
>TRBJ2-2|.|TRBD1|TRBV19
CASSIPGQGVGELFF
TGTGCCAGTAGTATACCGGGACAGGGGGTCGGGGAGCTGTTTTTT
>TRBJ2-7|.|TRBD1|TRBV6-5
CASSYYNRGKAGEQYF
TGTGCCAGCAGTTACTACAACAGGGGGAAGGCGGGCGAGCAGTACTTC
>TRBJ2-3|.|.|TRBV4-3
CASSHEPFGQSGDTQYF
TGCGCCAGCAGCCACGAACCGTTTGGGCAAAGTGGAGATACGCAGTATTTT
>TRBJ2-3|large|.|TRBV29-1
CSVDRGGTDTQYF
TGCAGCGTTGATAGGGGGGGCACAGATACGCAGTATTTT
>TRBJ2-3|.|.|TRBV4-2
CASSTRDTDTQYF
TGTGCCAGCAGCACCCGGGACACAGATACGCAGTATTTT
>TRBJ1-2|.|TRBD1|TRBV5-1
CASSPDREGYGYTF
TGCGCCAGCAGCCCGGACAGGGAGGGCTATGGCTACACCTTC
>TRBJ2-5|.|TRBD1|TRBV5-1
CASSLSPGQGAFQETQYF
TGCGCCAGCAGCTTGTCTCCGGGACAGGGGGCTTTCCAAGAGACCCAGTACTTC
>TRBJ1-6|.|.|TRBV6-5
CASSYSSPDSPLHF
TGTGCCAGCAGTTACTCAAGCCCCGATTCACCCCTCCACTTT
>TRBJ1-1|.|TRBD1|TRBV7-2
CASSYTGGGTEAFF
TGTGCCAGCAGCTACACAGGGGGTGGGACTGAAGCTTTCTTT
>TRBJ1-4|.|.|TRBV6-5
CASSYGVATNEKLFF
TGTGCCAGCAGTTACGGGGTTGCAACTAATGAAAAACTGTTTTTT
>TRBJ1-1|.|.|TRBV5-8
CASSLQTGTEAFF
TGTGCCAGCAGCTTGCAGACAGGCACTGAAGCTTTCTTT
>TRBJ2-3|few|.|TRBV4-3
CASSEVGTDTQYF
TGCGCCAGCAGCGAGGTCGGCACAGATACGCAGTATTTT
>TRBJ2-3|.|TRBD2|TRBV3-1/TRBV3-2
CASSPSLGLAGGNTDTQYF
TGTGCCAGCAGCCCCTCCCTGGGACTAGCGGGGGGTAACACAGATACGCAGTATTTT
>TRBJ2-7|.|.|TRBV9
CASSEGFSGNSYEQYF
TGTGCCAGCAGCGAAGGATTTAGCGGTAACTCCTACGAGCAGTACTTC
>TRBJ2-1|few|.|TRBV6-5
CASSSIAANEQFF
TGTGCCAGCAGTTCGATAGCGGCCAATGAGCAGTTCTTC
>TRBJ2-7|few|.|TRBV6-2/TRBV6-3
CASSPTEDKQYF
TGTGCCAGCAGCCCAACTGAGGACAAACAGTACTTC
>TRBJ2-3|.|.|TRBV6-5
CASRSDWTDTQYF
TGTGCCAGCAGGTCGGACTGGACAGATACGCAGTATTTT
>TRBJ2-1|.|.|TRBV11-2
CASRNEDNEQFF
TGTGCCAGCAGGAATGAGGACAATGAGCAGTTCTTC
>TRBJ2-6|once|.|TRBV5-6
CASRYPGANVLTF
TGTGCCAGCAGGTATCCTGGGGCCAACGTCCTGACTTTC
>TRBJ1-2|few|.|TRBV19
CASTTGFSGYTF
TGTGCCAGTACAACAGGGTTTAGCGGCTACACCTTC
>TRBJ1-3|.|.|TRBV10-1
CASSGRGANTIYF
TGCGCCAGCAGTGGAAGGGGTGCAAACACCATATATTTT
>TRBJ2-1|.|.|TRBV7-9
CASSLGGRDPYNEQFF
TGTGCCAGCAGCTTAGGAGGCAGGGACCCCTACAATGAGCAGTTCTTC
>TRBJ2-1|.|.|TRBV18
CASSTAGDEQFF
TGTGCCAGCTCGACGGCCGGAGATGAGCAGTTCTTC
>TRBJ1-2|.|TRBD1|TRBV5-5
CASSTPVAGGLGYTF
TGTGCCAGCAGCACCCCAGTGGCAGGGGGTTTGGGCTACACCTTC
>TRBJ1-1|.|.|TRBV5-5
CASSLTANTEAFF
TGTGCCAGCAGCCTGACGGCGAACACTGAAGCTTTCTTT
>TRBJ1-3|few|.|TRBV6-5
CASMGELGNTIYF
TGTGCCAGCATGGGGGAATTGGGAAACACCATATATTTT
>TRBJ2-5|.|.|TRBV7-3
CASSSINAETQYF
TGTGCCAGCAGCTCGATTAACGCGGAGACCCAGTACTTC